Detailed here is one T cell receptor (beta chain). As yet, its antigen is unknown. The data originate from a study of blood T cells in healthy people across ages. Notes on the study in general: With unsorted PBMCs, a conclusive comparison of naive versus antigen-experienced cells was not possible. Nothing was known about donor CMV status, and this possibly confounded expanded clonotype changes. Estimated diversity, derived from one million T cells, was regarded as an underestimate.

CDR1 and CDR2 (germline): SGHTA, FQGNSA. The CDR3 is 14 amino acids. Trimming at V came to 6 bases and at J to 5 bases, leaving 6 bases not matched to a gene. Each individual donor underwent a draw of about 9.1 milliliters of peripheral blood. Sample-barcoded 5' priming and a J-beta primer mix drove a second PCR of about 6 to 12 cycles. In TCRdb, the 5' RACE reads were re-called with MiXCR into one record per CDR3 protein. The table includes approximately 1.5 million distinct CDR3 sequences, less than 45% detected once. The chain employs TRBV7-2 and TRBJ1-2; 10 bases agree with TRBD1. Sequencing was performed on blood. This clonotype was obtained from a woman between 18 and 29 years old in good health. The CDR3 DNA reads TGTGCCAGCAGTTGGGACAGGGGTTTTTATGGCTACACCTTC. It is translated as CASSWDRGFYGYTF.